Following are 14 T cell receptor beta chains from one sample sequenced in a study of T cells in Graves' hyperthyroidism and ophthalmopathy. Amplification yielded TCR beta CDR3 regions, with RNA transcripts as the source. The HTBI primer set was used in a first-round RT-PCR of the TCR CDR3. TCRdb analysed the multiplex PCR reads with MiXCR anew, one entry per CDR3 protein. Here the sample spans 300,000 or so distinct CDR3 sequences, roughly 15% being singletons. The sample comprised blood. The receptor set was obtained from a man aged 30 to 45 with Graves' hyperthyroidism.

The J gene is TRBJ1-2, the V gene TRBV28, with 9 bases aligning to TRBD1. This CDR3 has 13 amino acids. Germline assignment: CDR1 MDHEN and CDR2 SYDVKM. The trim removed 5 bases at V and 9 bases at J, leaving 7 bases unmatched. CDR3 loop: CASSTRDRVRYTF. CDR3 nucleotides: TGTGCCAGCAGTACCCGGGACAGGGTTCGCTACACCTTC.

This clonotype was observed at least ten times. In DNA, the CDR3 is TGCAGTGCTAGTAACTTAGCGGGGTCCACAGATACGCAGTATTTT. This codes for CSASNLAGSTDTQYF. The chain employs TRBV20-1 and TRBJ2-3; 8 nucleotides line up with TRBD2. The junction had 7 bases not matched to a gene; V was cut back by 3 bases and J by 2 bases. The CDR3 has 15 residues. Germline values: CDR1 DFQATT, CDR2 SNEGSKA (reference sequence).

This clonotype was found many times. The CDR3 sequence is CASSANINYGYTF. In DNA form, the CDR3 reads TGTGCCAGCAGTGCCAACATCAACTATGGCTACACCTTC. V gene TRBV6-1 combines with J gene TRBJ1-2; D is undetermined. Trimming removed 4 bases from V and 2 bases from J, with 8 bases in between. This CDR3 is 13 amino acids long. Germline CDR1 MNHNS, CDR2 SASEGT.

This clonotype was counted many times. The rearrangement uses TRBV18 and TRBJ2-3, with D hard to call. The V end lost 0 bases, the J end lost 0 bases, and 7 bases lay between the germline ends. Germline V gives CDR1 KGHSH, CDR2 LQKENI. The CDR3 spans 15 residues. CDR3: CASSPPSRSTDTQYF. The DNA of the CDR3 is TGTGCCAGCTCACCACCGAGCAGGAGCACAGATACGCAGTATTTT.

This clonotype was counted only a few times. The V and J genes are TRBV20-1 and TRBJ2-7, with 8 nucleotides matching TRBD2. Germline loops: CDR1 DFQATT, CDR2 SNEGSKA (reference sequence). This CDR3 is 15 amino acids long. V lost 0 bases and J lost 6; bases outside the gene matches: 10. The CDR3 DNA is TGCAGTGCTAGAGAGGGGAGCGGGAGCGCGACCGAGCAGTACTTC. This gives the protein CSAREGSGSATEQYF.

This clonotype came up a few times. CDR3 bases: TGTGCCAGCAGCGCAGTACAGGGGGCTGAAGCTTTCTTT. Its translation: CASSAVQGAEAFF. The chain recombines TRBV7-3 with TRBJ1-1; TRBD1 matches at 8 bases. This CDR3 is 13 amino acids long. J lost 6 bases, V lost 5 bases, and 5 bases had no gene match. Germline-derived CDR1 and CDR2 are SGHTA and FQGTGA.

The CDR3 nucleotides are TGTGCCAGCAGTCCGGACCTATTTGACAGGGGAACGAGCAATCAGCCCCAGCATTTT. Its translation: CASSPDLFDRGTSNQPQHF. The chain joins TRBV12-3 or TRBV12-4 to TRBJ1-5; 8 nucleotides line up with TRBD1. J gave up 1 base and V 5 bases, and 16 bases lay outside the gene matches. This CDR3 spans 19 amino acids.

A few counts support this clonotype. This chain links TRBV5-5 with TRBJ1-2, with D possibly being TRBD1 (5 bases). Between the trimmed V and J ends, which lost 4 bases and 6 bases, there was a span of 13 bases. Looked up from germline, CDR1 is SGHKS and CDR2 is YYEKEE (reference sequence). The CDR3 contains 13 residues. The CDR3 DNA is TGTGCCAGCAGCCAAGGCAGGGTGGATGGCTACACCTTC. Protein product: CASSQGRVDGYTF. Full variable domain (outside the CDR3, taken from reference TRBV5-5 and TRBJ1-2): DAGVTQSPTHLIKTRGQQVTLRCSPISGHKSVSWYQQVLGQGPQFIFQYYEKEERGRGNFPDRFSARQFPNYSSELNVNALLLGDSALYLCASSQGRVDGYTFGSGTRLTVV.

For the CDR3, the DNA is TGTGCCAGCAGCTTAGTCCGGGCCAGTAATGAGCAGTTCTTC. Translated: CASSLVRASNEQFF. This sequence joins TRBV11-2 and TRBJ2-1; no definite D call. V lost 1 base and J 7 bases, leaving 11 bases between the germline ends. This CDR3 has 14 amino acids. CDR1 and CDR2 (germline): SGHAT, FQNNGV.

Many counts were recorded for this clonotype. This sequence joins TRBV3-1 and TRBJ1-1; no clear D gene. There are 16 residues in the CDR3. Germline V gene lookup returns CDR1 LGHDT and CDR2 YNNKEL (reference sequence). Between the trimmed V and J ends, which lost 4 bases and 0 bases, there was a span of 15 bases. The CDR3 loop reads CASSPRSAGLNTEAFF. The CDR3 bases are TGTGCCAGCAGCCCGAGGTCGGCCGGGTTGAACACTGAAGCTTTCTTT.

The rearrangement joins TRBV7-9 to TRBJ1-2, with TRBD1 matching over 8 bases. The CDR3 has 15 residues. V lost 1 base to trimming and J lost 5 bases; unmatched junction nucleotides: 6. The germline V gene encodes CDR1 SEHNR and CDR2 FQNEAQ (reference sequence). The CDR3 here is CASSLGWDRSYGYTF. The CDR3, as DNA: TGTGCCAGCAGCTTAGGCTGGGACAGGTCGTATGGCTACACCTTC.

This clonotype was seen a few times. The chain links TRBV19 to TRBJ2-7; D not resolved. The ends were cut back, 8 bases at V and 1 base at J, with 9 bases in the middle. The CDR3 covers 12 residues. CDR1 and CDR2 (germline): LNHDA, SQIVND (reference sequence). The CDR3 DNA reads as TGTGCCAGTCGAACAGCGTCCTACGAGCAGTACTTC. Its translation is CASRTASYEQYF.

This clonotype was recorded at least ten times. The CDR3: CASSYVGTAQETQYF. DNA of the CDR3: TGTGCCAGCAGTTATGTTGGGACAGCCCAAGAGACCCAGTACTTC. V gene TRBV6-6 combines with J gene TRBJ2-5; TRBD1 aligns across 7 bases. CDR1 and CDR2 (germline): MNHNY, SVGAGI (reference sequence). V shed 3 bases and J 1 base; nucleotides not matched to a gene: 5. The CDR3 is 15 amino acids.

The chain employs TRBV7-2 and TRBJ1-1; 8 bases align to TRBD1. Losses at the gene ends were 0 bases for V and 1 base for J; bases not matched to a gene: 1. CDR1 and CDR2 from the germline V gene are SGHTA and FQGNSA. This CDR3 is 15 amino acids long. The CDR3 region is CASSLADRGNTEAFF. The CDR3 coding sequence is TGTGCCAGCAGCTTAGCCGACAGGGGGAACACTGAAGCTTTCTTT.